Listed below are T cell receptor beta chains from one sample, sequenced in a study of T cells after posttransplantation cyclophosphamide. TCRdb keeps only in-frame clones here, not all; method: immunoSEQ multiplex PCR. This table holds 25,000 to 35,000 clones, about nine tenths found once. Sequenced material: PBMCs. These receptors all stem from a man aged 45-60 years. The CDR3 runs from the conserved cysteine through the conserved F or W. The order of the fields is clone size, V gene, D gene, J gene, CDR3 protein, CDR3 DNA. The D gene is left open where the match is weak. Size is omitted from some rows. Given values are once, few, many or a class for expanded clones.

.,TRBV7-2,.,TRBJ2-7,CASSSSHYEQYF,TGTGCCAGCAGCTCTAGCCACTACGAGCAGTACTTC
.,TRBV15,.,TRBJ1-5,CATSRDLGGGNQPQHF,TGTGCCACCAGCAGAGATTTGGGGGGAGGCAATCAGCCCCAGCATTTT
.,TRBV7-2,.,TRBJ2-5,CASTPSGGLGWAETQYF,TGTGCCAGCACCCCCTCGGGGGGCCTAGGGTGGGCAGAGACCCAGTACTTC
.,TRBV11-2,.,TRBJ1-2,CASASGGRIGYTF,TGTGCCAGCGCCTCGGGGGGCCGAATTGGCTACACCTTC
.,TRBV14,.,TRBJ2-3,CASSRRAYTDTQYF,TGTGCCAGCAGCCGGCGGGCATACACAGATACGCAGTATTTT
.,TRBV5-6,TRBD1,TRBJ1-1,CASSSGRGATEAFF,TGTGCCAGCAGCTCGGGCAGGGGGGCCACTGAAGCTTTCTTT
.,TRBV4-3,TRBD1,TRBJ2-1,CASSRQGAWNEQFF,TGCGCCAGCAGCCGACAGGGGGCCTGGAATGAGCAGTTCTTC
.,TRBV28,TRBD1,TRBJ2-7,CASSPMVWGQGPYEQYF,TGTGCCAGCAGTCCCATGGTCTGGGGACAGGGACCCTACGAGCAGTACTTC
.,TRBV27,.,TRBJ2-3,CASRSGPAGMSTDTQYF,TGTGCCAGCCGATCCGGCCCTGCAGGGATGAGCACAGATACGCAGTATTTT
.,TRBV18,.,TRBJ2-7,CASSPLEQAYEQYF,TGTGCCAGCTCACCGTTAGAGCAAGCCTACGAGCAGTACTTC
few,TRBV7-3,.,TRBJ1-5,CASSLWAGQPQHF,TGTGCCAGCAGCTTATGGGCTGGTCAGCCCCAGCATTTT
.,TRBV30,TRBD1,TRBJ1-4,CAWSPGQGVEKLFF,TGTGCCTGGAGTCCGGGACAGGGAGTGGAAAAACTGTTTTTT
.,TRBV12-2,.,TRBJ2-1,CASRFPGKGRSWRYNEQFF,TGTGCAAGTCGCTTTCCTGGCAAGGGCAGGTCCTGGAGGTACAATGAGCAATTCTTC
once,TRBV28,TRBD1,TRBJ2-5,CASSPGQSIETQYF,TGTGCCAGCAGTCCGGGACAGAGTATCGAGACCCAGTACTTC
.,TRBV1,.,TRBJ2-5,CTSSQDLGETQYF,TGCACCAGCAGCCAAGATCTCGGGGAGACCCAGTACTTC
.,TRBV28,.,TRBJ1-5,CASSLVSRGGNQPQHF,TGTGCCAGCAGTTTAGTCTCACGGGGGGGCAATCAGCCCCAGCATTTT
.,TRBV6-5,.,TRBJ2-7,CASRDTSEQYF,TGTGCCAGCAGGGATACGAGCGAGCAGTACTTC
.,TRBV4-1,.,TRBJ2-3,CASSQANLVSTDTQYF,TGCGCCAGCAGCCAAGCGAACCTAGTTAGCACAGATACGCAGTATTTT
.,TRBV7-2,.,TRBJ1-5,CASSLALGEPQHF,TGTGCCAGCAGCTTAGCGCTCGGGGAACCCCAGCATTTT
.,TRBV4-3,TRBD2,TRBJ2-2,CASSLWGGGYDTGELFF,TGCGCCAGCAGCCTTTGGGGCGGGGGGTACGACACCGGGGAGCTGTTTTTT
.,TRBV27,.,TRBJ2-7,CASSLKGLSSYEQYF,TGTGCCAGCAGTTTAAAGGGGCTGAGCTCCTACGAGCAGTACTTC
.,TRBV30,TRBD1,TRBJ1-4,CAWTLGTGNEKLFF,TGTGCCTGGACCCTCGGGACAGGGAATGAAAAACTGTTTTTT
.,TRBV29-1,.,TRBJ1-4,CSVVGLRGKGNEKLFF,TGCAGCGTTGTCGGTCTTAGGGGAAAAGGAAATGAAAAACTGTTTTTT
.,TRBV5-1,.,TRBJ1-4,CASSLGPGNEKLFF,TGCGCCAGCAGCTTGGGACCGGGTAATGAAAAACTGTTTTTT